These T cell receptor beta chains were read from a single sample in a study of T cell changes during pregnancy in multiple sclerosis. The protocol was immunoSEQ multiplex PCR, while the TCRdb copy is restricted to in-frame clones and leaves out a portion. The table shows about 70,000 clones, with approximately 94% occurring only once. Material: peripheral blood, obtained in the third trimester of pregnancy. The receptors originated from a female donor with multiple sclerosis, enrolled in a pregnancy study. The CDR3 runs from the conserved cysteine through the conserved F or W. The D gene is left open where the match is weak. Clone size, where shown, is once, few, many, or a class for clones that have expanded.

TGTGCCAGCAGCGCCCGGCCCGGGACTGAAGCTTTCTTT	CASSARPGTEAFF	.	TRBV9	TRBJ1-1	.
TGTGCCAGCTCACCCCAGGCCGCGTCTAATTCACCCCTCCACTTT	CASSPQAASNSPLHF	.	TRBV18	TRBJ1-6	.
TGCAGCGTCCAAGGGACAGATAATCAGCCCCAGCATTTT	CSVQGTDNQPQHF	.	TRBV29-1	TRBJ1-5	TRBD1
TGTGCCAGCAGCTCTGGCCCGAACACTGAAGCTTTCTTT	CASSSGPNTEAFF	.	TRBV11-3	TRBJ1-1	.
TGTGCCAGCAGCCCGCGGGGACAGGGGAGCGAGCAGTACTTC	CASSPRGQGSEQYF	.	TRBV11-3	TRBJ2-7	TRBD1
TGTGCCAGCAGCGATGCAGGGGGTGGAAACGGGGCTTTCTTT	CASSDAGGGNGAFF	.	TRBV7-2	TRBJ1-1	TRBD1
TGTGCCAGCAGCTTAAAGGGGATTGGTACTGAAGCTTTCTTT	CASSLKGIGTEAFF	.	TRBV7-2	TRBJ1-1	.
TGTGCCAGCAGCTCCACAGGGGCCTCGAACACCGGGGAGCTGTTTTTT	CASSSTGASNTGELFF	.	TRBV7-3	TRBJ2-2	TRBD1
TGTGCCAGCAGCTTAATGGCGGGCGAGCCCCAGCATTTT	CASSLMAGEPQHF	.	TRBV7-3	TRBJ1-5	.
TGTGCCAGCAGGGATAGGGCAGGGGGCTCCTACAATGAGCAGTTCTTC	CASRDRAGGSYNEQFF	.	TRBV6-6	TRBJ2-1	TRBD1
TGCAGCGCAGGGATGGGCTTGAACACTGAAGCTTTCTTT	CSAGMGLNTEAFF	.	TRBV29-1	TRBJ1-1	.
TGTGCCAGCAGTGACTCTAGCGGGGGTCCTGATACGCAGTATTTT	CASSDSSGGPDTQYF	few	TRBV6-4	TRBJ2-3	TRBD2
TGTGCCAGCAGGGACAGTCTCCTCTACGAGCAGTACTTC	CASRDSLLYEQYF	.	TRBV6-1	TRBJ2-7	.
TGCAGCGTTGTGTCTGGCGGAGAGACCCAGTACTTC	CSVVSGGETQYF	.	TRBV29-1	TRBJ2-5	.
TGTGCCAGCAGGCTAGACAGTTTCCAAGAGACCCAGTACTTC	CASRLDSFQETQYF	once	TRBV7-2	TRBJ2-5	.
TGTGCCAGCAGCTTAAACAGCCCTGCGAACACCGGGGAGCTGTTTTTT	CASSLNSPANTGELFF	.	TRBV7-3	TRBJ2-2	.
TGTGCCATCAGTCGACTCGGACAGGGCACTGAAGCTTTCTTT	CAISRLGQGTEAFF	.	TRBV10-3	TRBJ1-1	TRBD1
TGTGCCAGCAGCCAAGATCAAACTAGCGGGGTCAGGGATACGCAGTATTTT	CASSQDQTSGVRDTQYF	.	TRBV4-2	TRBJ2-3	TRBD2
TGTGCCAGTAGTATAGTCGGGACAGGGGGCGAGCAGTACTTC	CASSIVGTGGEQYF	.	TRBV19	TRBJ2-7	TRBD1
TGTGCCAGCAGGGTACGACTAGCGGGGGGAGCTAACACCGGGGAGCTGTTTTTT	CASRVRLAGGANTGELFF	.	TRBV2	TRBJ2-2	TRBD2
TGTGCCAGCAGTGAAGAGCGAGGGACTAGCGGGGTCCCCTGGGGGTCAGATACGCAGTATTTT	CASSEERGTSGVPWGSDTQYF	.	TRBV2	TRBJ2-3	TRBD2
TGTGCCGGGGGACAGGGGGCTGTGCAGTACTTC	CAGGQGAVQYF	.	TRBV2	TRBJ2-7	TRBD1
TGTGCCAGCAGTGTAAGACAGGGTGAAGCCAAAAACATTCAGTACTTC	CASSVRQGEAKNIQYF	.	TRBV6-1	TRBJ2-4	TRBD1
TGCGCCAGCAGCCAAGATCGGTCCAGGGGTGTGGGGGGCTACACCTTC	CASSQDRSRGVGGYTF	few	TRBV4-1	TRBJ1-2	.
TGTGCCAGCAGACCCGCGGGGGCTGGCAATCAGCCCCAGCATTTT	CASRPAGAGNQPQHF	.	TRBV27	TRBJ1-5	.
TGTGCCAGCAGCGTACAACCGTCCCAGGGAGGGGATGGCTACACCTTC	CASSVQPSQGGDGYTF	.	TRBV9	TRBJ1-2	.
TGTGCCAGCAGCCAAGGGGGGGGGTATGGCTCCTACGAGCAGTACTTC	CASSQGGGYGSYEQYF	.	TRBV4-2	TRBJ2-7	TRBD2
TGTGCCAGCAGCGTAGGAGGACTAGCGGCCTACGAGCAGTACTTC	CASSVGGLAAYEQYF	.	TRBV9	TRBJ2-7	TRBD2
TGTGCCATCAGGACGGGACAGGAAAAAACTGAAGCTTTCTTT	CAIRTGQEKTEAFF	.	TRBV10-3	TRBJ1-1	TRBD1
TGTGCCAGCAGCTTTACAGGGGGCCCGACAAATGAGCAGTTCTTC	CASSFTGGPTNEQFF	.	TRBV7-9	TRBJ2-1	TRBD1
TGTGCCAGCAGCTTAGTTGGACAGTTCTACGAGCAGTACTTC	CASSLVGQFYEQYF	.	TRBV7-9	TRBJ2-7	.
TGCGCCAGCAGCTTGTCAGGGAACTATGGCTACACCTTC	CASSLSGNYGYTF	.	TRBV5-1	TRBJ1-2	.
TGTGCCAGCTCACAGGGACTGCCGACTGAAGCTTTCTTT	CASSQGLPTEAFF	.	TRBV18	TRBJ1-1	.
TGTGCCAGCAAGAGACAGCCCTACTATGGCTACACCTTC	CASKRQPYYGYTF	.	TRBV19	TRBJ1-2	.
TGTGCCAGCAGCAAAGTGCAGGCCCCTCACCGGTGGAACCCCCGCGGGGAGCTGTTTTTT	CASSKVQAPHRWNPRGELFF	.	TRBV21-1	TRBJ2-2	.
TGTGCCAGCAGTTCCTTAGGGGGACCCTCGGCGAGAAAACTGTTTTTT	CASSSLGGPSARKLFF	.	TRBV6-5	TRBJ1-4	.
TGTGCTCAGCAGGAAGCAGGCTCCAGCTCCTACGAGCAGTACTTC	CAQQEAGSSSYEQYF	.	TRBV21-1	TRBJ2-7	.
TGCGCCAGCAGCTTGGCCCCTACAGGGGGACGTACTGAAGCTTTCTTT	CASSLAPTGGRTEAFF	few	TRBV5-1	TRBJ1-1	TRBD1
TGTGCCAGCAGCTTAAATGGGGCGGCCAGCTCTGGGGCCAACGTCCTGACTTTC	CASSLNGAASSGANVLTF	.	TRBV7-3	TRBJ2-6	.
TGTGCCAGTAGTATCGGCAGGGGGGCCTACAATGAGCAGTTCTTC	CASSIGRGAYNEQFF	.	TRBV19	TRBJ2-1	.
TGTGCCAGCAGGACAGGGGGCAGGCGCACTGAAGCTTTCTTT	CASRTGGRRTEAFF	.	TRBV7-2	TRBJ1-1	TRBD1
TGTGCCAGCACTAGCGGGGGGGCCAAATTGTACAATGAGCAGTTCTTC	CASTSGGAKLYNEQFF	.	TRBV30	TRBJ2-1	TRBD2
TGTGCCAGCTCCCGGACAGGGGGGCGTACCTATGGCTACACCTTC	CASSRTGGRTYGYTF	once	TRBV18	TRBJ1-2	TRBD1
TGTGCCAGCAGCCAAGTGGTTGGACAGGCCTACGAGCAGTACTTC	CASSQVVGQAYEQYF	.	TRBV4-2	TRBJ2-7	TRBD1
TGTGCCTGGAGTGTACTAGCGGGTCCCTACGAGCAGTACTTC	CAWSVLAGPYEQYF	.	TRBV30	TRBJ2-7	TRBD2
TGCGCCAGCAGCCGGAGACTAGCGGGGGGGATAGATAGCACAGATACGCAGTATTTT	CASSRRLAGGIDSTDTQYF	.	TRBV4-3	TRBJ2-3	TRBD2
TGTGCCAGCAGCTTAGGGGGCCTAGGGACACGGGGCGACTATGGCTACACCTTC	CASSLGGLGTRGDYGYTF	.	TRBV7-6	TRBJ1-2	.
TGCGCCAGCAGCTTGGAGGGGGGGGGTCAGCCCCAGCATTTT	CASSLEGGGQPQHF	.	TRBV5-1	TRBJ1-5	.
TGCGCCAGCAGCCAAGGTCCGCGACTGATGTCACCCCTCCACTTT	CASSQGPRLMSPLHF	.	TRBV4-3	TRBJ1-6	.
TGTGCCAGCCGAGAGAACACCGGGGAGCTGTTTTTT	CASRENTGELFF	.	TRBV6-5	TRBJ2-2	.